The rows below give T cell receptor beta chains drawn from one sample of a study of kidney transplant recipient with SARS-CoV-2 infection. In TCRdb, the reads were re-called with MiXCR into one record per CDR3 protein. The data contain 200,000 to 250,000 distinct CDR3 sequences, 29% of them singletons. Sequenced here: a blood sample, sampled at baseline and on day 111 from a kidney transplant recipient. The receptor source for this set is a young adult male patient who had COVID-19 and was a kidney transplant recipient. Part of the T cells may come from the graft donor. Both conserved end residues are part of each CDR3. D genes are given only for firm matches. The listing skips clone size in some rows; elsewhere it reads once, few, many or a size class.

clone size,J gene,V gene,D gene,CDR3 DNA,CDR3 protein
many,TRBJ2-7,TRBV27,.,TGTGCCAGCAGTCAATCCGCGACAGGCATAACCTACGAGCAGTACTTC,CASSQSATGITYEQYF
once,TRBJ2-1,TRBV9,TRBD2,TGTGCCAGCAGCGTAGATGTTGGGACTAGCGGGTGGAACAATGAGCAGTTCTTC,CASSVDVGTSGWNNEQFF
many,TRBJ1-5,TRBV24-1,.,TGTGCCACCAGTGATTCGTCAAGCTATCAGCCCCAGCATTTT,CATSDSSSYQPQHF
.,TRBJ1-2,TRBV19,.,TGTACCAGTAGTAAAGGGTCACGGTACGGCTACACCTTC,CTSSKGSRYGYTF
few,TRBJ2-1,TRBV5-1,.,TGCGCCAGCAAGAGGGGGGAATATAGTTCCTGGGATGCGGAGCAGTTCTTC,CASKRGEYSSWDAEQFF
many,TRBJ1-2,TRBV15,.,TGTGCCACCAGCAGGTTCGAAAGGTGTGGAAAGACCTATGGCTACACCTTC,CATSRFERCGKTYGYTF
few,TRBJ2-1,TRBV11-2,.,TGTGCCAGCAGCTTGGAAACGCGTCTGAACCTTAGGTCCTACAATGAGCAGTTCTTC,CASSLETRLNLRSYNEQFF
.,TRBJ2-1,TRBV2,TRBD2,TGTACCAGCACCATAAGGGTACTAGCGGAGAACAATGAGCAGTTCTTC,CTSTIRVLAENNEQFF
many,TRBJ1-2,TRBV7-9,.,TGTGCCAGCAGCTGTTGCGTATACCATGGAAAGACCTATGGCTACACCTTC,CASSCCVYHGKTYGYTF
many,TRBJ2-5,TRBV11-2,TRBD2,TGTGCCAGCAGCTTAGTTGGAGCGGGATTACAAGAGACCCAGTACTTC,CASSLVGAGLQETQYF
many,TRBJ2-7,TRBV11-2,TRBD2,TGTGCCAGCAGCCCACTAGCGGTCCCGACCTACGAGCAGTACTTC,CASSPLAVPTYEQYF
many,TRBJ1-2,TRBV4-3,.,TGCGCCAGCAGCAATGAAGCAGGACGTCGAAAGACCTATGGCTACACCTTC,CASSNEAGRRKTYGYTF
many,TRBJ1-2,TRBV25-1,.,TGTGCCAGCAGAGCCGGGGCAGGGGTAGGCTACACCTTC,CASRAGAGVGYTF
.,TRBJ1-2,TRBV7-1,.,TGTGCCAGCAGCTCGGAAGCTCACGAGGGAAAGACCTATGGCTACACCTTC,CASSSEAHEGKTYGYTF
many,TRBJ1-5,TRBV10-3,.,TGTGCCATCAGTGAGTCACCGGAACACTATAGCAATCAGCCCCAGCATTTT,CAISESPEHYSNQPQHF
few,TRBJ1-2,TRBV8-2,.,TGTGGCAGTCCGTCTATTGATAGCCGAAAGACCTATGGCTACACCTTC,CGSPSIDSRKTYGYTF
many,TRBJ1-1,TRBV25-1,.,TGTGCCAGCAGGGGGGTCATGAACACTGAAGCTTTCTTT,CASRGVMNTEAFF
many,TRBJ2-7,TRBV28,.,TGTGCCAGCAGTTTATGGGGCAAGGTTCACGAGCAGTACTTC,CASSLWGKVHEQYF
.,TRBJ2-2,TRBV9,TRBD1,TGTGCCAGCAGCGTCAAGGGGGCGAGCACCGGGGCGCTGTTTTTT,CASSVKGASTGALFF
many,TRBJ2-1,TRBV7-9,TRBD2,TGTGCCAGCAGCTTAGGAGAGCGGGGGCGGGATGAGCAGTTCTTC,CASSLGERGRDEQFF
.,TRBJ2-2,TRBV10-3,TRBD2,TGTGCCATCAGTAAGGGAGGGGACACCGGGGAGCTGTTTTTT,CAISKGGDTGELFF
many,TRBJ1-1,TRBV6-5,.,TGTGCCAGCAGTACGAGCAATACTATGAACACTGAAGCTTTCTTT,CASSTSNTMNTEAFF
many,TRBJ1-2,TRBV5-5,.,TGTGCCAGCCGGGATTATGTCTCGCGAAAGACCTATGGCTACACCTTC,CASRDYVSRKTYGYTF
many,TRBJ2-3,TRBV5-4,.,TGTGCCAGCAGCTTGGTGGTCTCAACCCATACAGATACGCAGTATTTT,CASSLVVSTHTDTQYF
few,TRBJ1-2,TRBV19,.,TGTGCCAGTAGTAGAGCTTCGACAAATCGAAAGACCTATGGCTACACCTTC,CASSRASTNRKTYGYTF
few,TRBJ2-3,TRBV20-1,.,TGCAGTGCTAGAGATGGGATCTCAGATACGCAGTATTTT,CSARDGISDTQYF
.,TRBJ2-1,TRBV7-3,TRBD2,TGTGCCAGCAGCTTGGTCGCGGGGGTCTCCTACAATGAGCAGTTCTTC,CASSLVAGVSYNEQFF
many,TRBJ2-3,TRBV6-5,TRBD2,TGTGCCAGCAGTGGGGGGGGAGGGGCAGATACGCAGTATTTT,CASSGGGGADTQYF
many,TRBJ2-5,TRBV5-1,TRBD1,TGCGCCAGCAGCTTGTTTGGACAGGGGGCAGAGACCCAGTACTTC,CASSLFGQGAETQYF
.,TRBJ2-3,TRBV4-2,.,TGTGCCAGCAGCCCATCGAGGGGGGGACAGACCACCCTCCTATGGGTAGATACGCAGTATTTT,CASSPSRGGQTTLLWVDTQYF
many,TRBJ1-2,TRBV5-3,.,TGTGCCAGACCGCAGGGAGTGGTGAGAAAGACCTATGGCTACACCTTC,CARPQGVVRKTYGYTF
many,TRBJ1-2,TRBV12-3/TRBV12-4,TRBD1,TGTGCCAGCAGTTACGCGGACAGGGGCGACTATGGCTACACCTTC,CASSYADRGDYGYTF
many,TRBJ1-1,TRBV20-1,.,TGCAGTGCTAGTCACGGGGTCGGCACTGAAGCTTTCTTT,CSASHGVGTEAFF
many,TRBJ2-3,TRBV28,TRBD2,TGTGCCAGCAGTTTATCACTAGCGGGAGGGGCAGATACGCAGTATTTT,CASSLSLAGGADTQYF
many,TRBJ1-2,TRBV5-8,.,TGTGCCAGCCCGTCCAGTCATCCACGAAAGACCTATGGCTACACCTTC,CASPSSHPRKTYGYTF
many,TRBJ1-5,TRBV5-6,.,TGTGCCAGCAGCTTTTGGACAGTTGGGGTGGCTAGCAATCAGCCCCAGCATTTT,CASSFWTVGVASNQPQHF
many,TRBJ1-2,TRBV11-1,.,TGTGCCAGCAGCGCTCATTTTAAGGCTGGAAAGACCTATGGCTACACCTTC,CASSAHFKAGKTYGYTF
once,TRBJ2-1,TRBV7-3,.,TGTGCCAGCAGCCCCGGGTGTAGGTGGGATCCATCCTACAATGGGCAGTTCTTC,CASSPGCRWDPSYNGQFF
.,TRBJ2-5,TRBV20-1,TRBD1,TGCAGTGCTAAGGACTCCGGGACAGGGGATTTGGGGACCCAGTACTTC,CSAKDSGTGDLGTQYF
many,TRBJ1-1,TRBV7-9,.,TGTGCCAGCAGCTTCCAAGCAGGGACTGAAGCTTTCTTT,CASSFQAGTEAFF
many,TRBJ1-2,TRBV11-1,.,TGTGCCAGCAGCCACTTTAGTAAGGCTGGAAAGACCTATGGCTACACCTTC,CASSHFSKAGKTYGYTF
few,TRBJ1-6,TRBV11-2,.,TGTGCCAGCGGCTTAGAAGGGATACATAATTCACCCCTCCACTTT,CASGLEGIHNSPLHF
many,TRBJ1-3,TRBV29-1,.,TGCGGGGTATATTGGGTTCACTCTGGAAACACCATATATTTT,CGVYWVHSGNTIYF
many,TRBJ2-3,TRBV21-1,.,TGTGCCAGCAGGATGCAGGTAGCTACAGTCATGCAAGATACGCAGTATTTT,CASRMQVATVMQDTQYF
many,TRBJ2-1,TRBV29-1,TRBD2,TGCAGCGCCAGGGTTGGGGGGAGGGCCGGTGAGCAGTTCTTC,CSARVGGRAGEQFF
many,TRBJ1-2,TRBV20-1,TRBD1,TGCAGCGCTTTGGACAGGGACTATGGCTACACCTTC,CSALDRDYGYTF
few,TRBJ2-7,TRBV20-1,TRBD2,TGCAGTGCTAGTAGTCGTAGCGGGAGCTCCTACGAGCAGTACTTC,CSASSRSGSSYEQYF
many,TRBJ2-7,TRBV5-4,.,TGTGCCAGCAGCTTGGGTCCGGGGCGAACCTACGAGCAGTACTTC,CASSLGPGRTYEQYF
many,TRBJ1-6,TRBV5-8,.,TGTGCCAGCAGCACCGACCAGGAGAGCTCCTATAATTCACCCCTCCACTTT,CASSTDQESSYNSPLHF
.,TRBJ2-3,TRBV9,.,TGTGCCAGCAGCGCCGGGGAGGGGGGCACAGATATGCAGTATTTT,CASSAGEGGTDMQYF
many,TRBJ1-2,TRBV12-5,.,TGTGCTAGTGGTACGCTGGATTTGCAGGGAAAGACCTATGGCTACACCTTC,CASGTLDLQGKTYGYTF
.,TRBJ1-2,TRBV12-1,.,TGTGCCAGCAGCCGAGTACCTGTATGGGGAAAGACCTATGGCTACACCTTC,CASSRVPVWGKTYGYTF
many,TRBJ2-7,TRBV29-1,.,TGCAGCGTTGGGACTCCGAGCTCCTACGAGCAGTACTTC,CSVGTPSSYEQYF
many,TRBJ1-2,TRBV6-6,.,TGTGCCAGCAGTTTGGAAGGAGGTGGGAGAAAGACCTATGGCTACACCTTC,CASSLEGGGRKTYGYTF
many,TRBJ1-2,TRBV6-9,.,TGTGCCAGCAGTTCGTCAAAGCCTTACGGAAAGACCTATGGCTACACCTTC,CASSSSKPYGKTYGYTF